Below, one T cell receptor beta chain is given with its context. The data derive from a study of blood T cells in healthy people across ages. The germline V and J ends were trimmed by 0 bases and 5 bases, with 10 bases remaining between them. The germline CDR1 and CDR2 sequences are SEHNR and FQNEAQ (reference sequence). The CDR3 consists of 15 residues. Together with a sample-barcoded 5' primer, a J-beta primer mix was included in a second PCR lasting 7 to 11 cycles. From the 5' RACE reads, TCRdb called clonotypes with MiXCR, one entry per CDR3 protein. The sample has about 640,000 distinct CDR3 sequences; about 30% are singletons.

The sample comprised blood. This sequence was found in a woman of 80 years or more in good health. This chain links TRBV7-9 with TRBJ1-4, with D maybe TRBD1 (5 bases). CDR3 region: CASSLAQGENEKLFF. In DNA, the CDR3 is TGTGCCAGCAGCTTAGCCCAGGGTGAGAATGAAAAACTGTTTTTT.